This TCR beta chain was captured in a study of blood T cell repertoires in COVID-19 (dated by TCRdb to the early 2020s). Background for the entire study: Samples covering the acute and convalescent phases of COVID-19 were provided by collaborators in the United States, Italy and Spain. The material from the prospective study consisted of cDNA or gDNA derived from T cells, B-cell-depleted T cells, or PBMCs. Subjects who had been exposed to COVID-19, were actively infected with it, or had recovered from it provided the deeply sampled blood TCRbeta repertoires that made up the dataset. The repertoires were released in a freely available public database meant as a resource for research on the immune response to SARS-CoV-2. Samples were obtained from the ongoing ImmuneRACE study (first 160 participants) and from about 1,300 subjects provided by 6 global collaborators. A de-identified subject ID, COVID-19 status, age in years and sex were almost always included in the sample metadata. Where available, HLA class I and class II types were taken from metadata supplied by the sample provider and were not determined by assay-based typing.

TCRbeta CDR3 regions were amplified from genomic DNA by means of the immunoSEQ Assay, a bias-controlled multiplex PCR. The study's own analysis went as follows. Nucleated cell counts per sample were estimated from amplification of reference gene primers within the assay. Sequence reads were collapsed and filtered to measure the absolute abundance of every unique TCRbeta CDR3 rearrangement. Productive Simpson clonality was computed per sample as the square root of Simpson's diversity index over productive rearrangements. Sourced from immuneACCESS, this table was stored by TCRdb with only in-frame sequences that have V and J called. A share of the clones is absent; for the studies checked, an unresolved V gene accounts for under half, and the remainder has no known explanation. V and J calls and clone size are copied from that table; D and trimming were computed from the DNA. In all, the sample holds some 180,000 clones, and under 90% of those were seen once. About 7% of the sample goes to the ten largest clones.

On the study overall, not on this receptor specifically: The amount of clinical and demographic metadata varied by source and participant and was provided uncurated.

As to this clone: It has no known antigen specificity. No much larger clone is present one base from it, and per-base qualities are unavailable. Other DNA sequences within the sample encode an identical CDR3.

Collaborating institutions collected whole blood in K2EDTA tubes following their own protocols. For TCRbeta analysis, collaborators shipped samples as frozen whole blood, isolated PBMCs, or DNA extracted from either of those sample types. Material for sequencing was peripheral blood. The sequence was obtained from a man between 60 and 75 years old with acute or convalescent COVID-19.

CDR3 reads: CASTRQGNTEAFF. The sequenced DNA: TGTGCCAGCACAAGACAGGGGAACACTGAAGCTTTCTTT. This receptor chain uses TRBV12-3 or TRBV12-4 and TRBJ1-1; the junction holds 7 bases that match TRBD1. Germline trimming amounts to 7 bases on V and 1 base on J, with 3 as the count of junction bases outside the gene matches. CDR3 length: 13 amino acids, cysteine to phenylalanine. The sequence is cut down to CDR3 DNA, 39 bases in frame from base 1.